These T cell receptor beta chains were read from a single sample in a study of monozygotic twins with inflammatory bowel disease. TCRdb derives one entry per CDR3 protein from the 5' RACE reads, leaving out DNA. Recorded for this sample: approximately 400,000 distinct CDR3 sequences. Sequencing was performed on blood. Receptors originate from a human donor with ulcerative colitis or Crohn's disease, or a healthy co-twin of an affected twin (not recorded which). Each CDR3 is given with its conserved first and last residue. Each record gives: V gene, J gene, CDR3 protein.

V: TRBV30
J: TRBJ1-4
CDR3: CAWSEHRGKLFF

V: TRBV5-4
J: TRBJ2-2
CDR3: CASSLGTDSFTGELFF

V: TRBV6-1
J: TRBJ2-3
CDR3: CASSAASGGTDTQYF

V: TRBV5-1
J: TRBJ2-7
CDR3: CASSLNPEPGHEQYF

V: TRBV12-3/TRBV12-4
J: TRBJ1-4
CDR3: CASSLDQGLFGKLFF

V: TRBV10-3
J: TRBJ2-1
CDR3: CAIALAGGNEQFF

V: TRBV5-1
J: TRBJ2-1
CDR3: CASSSFGQTYNEQFF

V: TRBV13
J: TRBJ1-5
CDR3: CASSLRLSNQPQHF

V: TRBV5-1
J: TRBJ2-2
CDR3: CASSLGQSQGGELFF

V: TRBV7-6
J: TRBJ2-1
CDR3: CASSLSLAGAYNEQFF

V: TRBV2
J: TRBJ2-7
CDR3: CASSDAPGLRQYF

V: TRBV5-6
J: TRBJ1-2
CDR3: CASSLDRTELTFYGYTF

V: TRBV3-1
J: TRBJ1-5
CDR3: CASSRGLTNQPQHF

V: TRBV27
J: TRBJ2-7
CDR3: CASSLASGRELRYEQYF

V: TRBV15
J: TRBJ1-2
CDR3: CATSREPTNYGYTF

V: TRBV7-9
J: TRBJ1-1
CDR3: CASSLDPITEAFF

V: TRBV27
J: TRBJ2-7
CDR3: CASRNSGSSSEQYF

V: TRBV29-1
J: TRBJ2-1
CDR3: CSAPTASSSYNEQFF

V: TRBV10-3
J: TRBJ2-3
CDR3: CATARGGENTQYF

V: TRBV3-1
J: TRBJ1-4
CDR3: CASAGHGNEKLFF

V: TRBV5-1
J: TRBJ2-5
CDR3: CASSADRGGETQYF

V: TRBV5-4
J: TRBJ2-1
CDR3: CASRGPSDNEQFF

V: TRBV29-1
J: TRBJ2-3
CDR3: CSVRRGGTDTQYF

V: TRBV3-1
J: TRBJ1-5
CDR3: CASSQELQSSQHF

V: TRBV9
J: TRBJ2-2
CDR3: CASSGQGDTGELFF

V: TRBV15
J: TRBJ2-1
CDR3: CATSRDQFGGINEQFF

V: TRBV3-1
J: TRBJ2-3
CDR3: CASSQDPTGSTDTQYF

V: TRBV5-6
J: TRBJ2-7
CDR3: CASSFQVSNYEQYF

V: TRBV7-2
J: TRBJ1-1
CDR3: CASSYTNFLNTEAFF

V: TRBV6-1
J: TRBJ1-4
CDR3: CASMPTGINEKLFF

V: TRBV11-1
J: TRBJ1-4
CDR3: CASSLGASRQGRREKLFF

V: TRBV10-3
J: TRBJ1-1
CDR3: CAISVGGTEAFF

V: TRBV3-1
J: TRBJ2-5
CDR3: CASSQAGVKETQYF

V: TRBV5-1
J: TRBJ2-1
CDR3: CASSPFGPGTSGGAYNEQFF

V: TRBV6-2/TRBV6-3
J: TRBJ1-4
CDR3: CASSYSVTGEKLFF

V: TRBV2
J: TRBJ2-2
CDR3: CASSVHPSLAGELFF

V: TRBV12-3/TRBV12-4
J: TRBJ1-2
CDR3: CASSFRRSGYTF

V: TRBV7-2
J: TRBJ2-1
CDR3: CASSQGAGPYNEQFF

V: TRBV5-4
J: TRBJ1-2
CDR3: CASLGNYDGYTF

V: TRBV6-1
J: TRBJ1-5
CDR3: CASRRGGTANQPQHF

V: TRBV5-1
J: TRBJ2-7
CDR3: CASSLQGSGEQYF

V: TRBV20-1
J: TRBJ2-1
CDR3: CSAGSHKREGLWEQFF

V: TRBV20-1
J: TRBJ2-7
CDR3: CSASWQLYEQYF

V: TRBV7-3
J: TRBJ1-4
CDR3: CASSLGAGSNEKLFF

V: TRBV9
J: TRBJ1-2
CDR3: CASSVSGTGPYGYTF